This entry lists 17 T cell receptor beta chains sequenced from one sample in a study of cytomegalovirus exposure and HLA in healthy donors. PCR involved 60 Vbeta and 13 Jbeta primers. TCRdb's table, derived via immunoSEQ multiplex PCR, lists solely in-frame clones and lacks some. The top ten clones hold roughly 13% of a sample with about 180,000 clones, around four fifths of them seen once. What was sequenced was PBMCs. The receptors come from a woman aged 50 to 60 in good health and CMV-seropositive.

There are a few counts of this clone. The chain recombines TRBV5-1 with TRBJ2-5, with 14 bases identical to TRBD2. Looked up from germline, CDR1 is SGHRS and CDR2 is YFSETQ. The CDR3 spans 16 residues. The trim removed 3 bases at V and 4 bases at J, leaving 5 bases unmatched. The CDR3 DNA reads TGCGCCAGCAGCTCGGGACTAGCGGGGGCTGGAGAGACCCAGTACTTC. Protein product: CASSSGLAGAGETQYF.

The gene calls are TRBV20-1 and TRBJ1-1; 7 nucleotides agree with TRBD1. Germline values: CDR1 DFQATT, CDR2 SNEGSKA (reference sequence). This CDR3 has 11 amino acids. The CDR3: CRRGRNTEAFF. Written as DNA, the CDR3 is TGCAGGAGGGGGCGGAACACTGAAGCTTTCTTT.

The rearrangement uses TRBV12-5 and TRBJ1-1, with D hard to call. CDR1 is LGHNT, CDR2 FRNRAP, per germline. Trimming cost V 3 bases and J 3 bases, with 8 bases left between them. This CDR3 comprises 13 residues. The CDR3 sequence: CASGFSRYTEAFF. In DNA form, the CDR3 reads TGTGCTAGTGGTTTTAGCAGATACACTGAAGCTTTCTTT.

DNA of the CDR3: TGTGCCAGCTCACCACGGAGGACAGAATTTAACTATGGCTACACCTTC. This translates into CASSPRRTEFNYGYTF. J is TRBJ1-2 and V is TRBV18, with a tentative D call TRBD1 (6 bases). Germline V gives CDR1 KGHSH, CDR2 LQKENI. Trimming left V 1 base short and J 1 base short, with 13 bases between. This CDR3 is 16 amino acids long.

The CDR3: CASSYSSGPYNEQFF. DNA for the CDR3: TGTGCCAGCAGTTATAGTAGCGGGCCCTACAATGAGCAGTTCTTC. The chain is built from TRBV6-6 and TRBJ2-1, with TRBD2 identical over 7 bases. V shed 3 bases, J shed 2 bases, and the junction held 4 bases outside the gene matches. The CDR3 loop spans 15 amino acids. Germline-derived CDR1 and CDR2 are MNHNY and SVGAGI (reference sequence).

This clone has only a few counts. The chain is built from TRBV5-1 and TRBJ1-2; 8 bases match TRBD1. Germline CDR1 is SGHRS and CDR2 is YFSETQ. The V segment lost 0 bases and the J segment 5 bases; nucleotides outside the gene matches: 3. This CDR3 is 14 amino acids long. The CDR3 here is CASSLGGQGYGYTF. For the CDR3, the DNA is TGCGCCAGCAGCTTGGGAGGACAGGGATATGGCTACACCTTC.

Worth noting for this clone: The same CDR3 also results from other DNA sequences found in this sample. The chain combines TRBV4-1 with TRBJ1-6; D is unclear. Deletions cut 3 bases from V and 0 bases from J, with 6 bases between. In germline, CDR1 is MGHRA, CDR2 YSYEKL. The CDR3 spans 15 residues. The CDR3 is CASSQGSSYNSPLHF. CDR3 coding DNA: TGCGCCAGCAGCCAGGGGAGCTCCTATAATTCACCCCTCCACTTT.

The rearrangement joins TRBV7-3 to TRBJ1-3, with unresolved D. V was shortened by 5 bases and J by 0 bases, with 5 bases between the two germline ends. The germline V gene encodes CDR1 SGHTA and CDR2 FQGTGA. The CDR3 runs to 13 residues. The CDR3, as DNA: TGTGCCAGCAGCAAGAGCTCTGGAAACACCATATATTTT. Encoded protein: CASSKSSGNTIYF.

This rearrangement joins TRBV2 to TRBJ2-5; D gene uncertain. Trimming stripped 3 bases from V and 1 base from J, with 12 bases between. The CDR3 has 15 amino acids. Germline CDR1 is SNHLY and CDR2 is FYNNEI. The CDR3 region is CASSDGQSLQETQYF. In DNA form, the CDR3 reads TGTGCCAGCAGTGATGGGCAGTCTCTCCAAGAGACCCAGTACTTC.

V gene TRBV6-1 combines with J gene TRBJ2-3, with 7 bases aligning to TRBD1. In germline, CDR1 is MNHNS, CDR2 SASEGT. J lost 3 bases, V lost 6 bases, and 9 bases had no gene match. This CDR3 comprises 15 residues. CDR3 amino acids: CASRGTGEWTDTQYF. The CDR3, as DNA: TGTGCCAGCAGGGGAACAGGGGAGTGGACAGATACGCAGTATTTT.

The chain joins TRBV19 to TRBJ2-7, with 9 bases matching TRBD1. The CDR3 consists of 16 residues. Germline lookup yields CDR1 LNHDA and CDR2 SQIVND (reference sequence). V was clipped by 7 bases and J by 5 bases; unmatched bases: 15. The CDR3, as DNA: TGTGCCAGTACCCCGAACTCCGGGACAGGGTATCACGAGCAGTACTTC. It specifies CASTPNSGTGYHEQYF.

This clone occurred a few times. This rearrangement joins TRBV27 to TRBJ2-1, with D possibly being TRBD1 (5 bases). Trimming shortened V by 6 bases and J by 6 bases, and 9 bases separated the two germline ends. This CDR3 contains 12 residues. Germline values: CDR1 MNHEY, CDR2 SMNVEV (reference sequence). In DNA, the CDR3 is TGTGCCAGCAGGACAGTTTTCAATGAGCAGTTCTTC. It specifies CASRTVFNEQFF.

This sequence joins TRBV5-4 and TRBJ2-2, with a weak D call TRBD2 (6 bases). Trimming shortened V by 0 bases and J by 6 bases, and 12 bases separated the two germline ends. Looked up from germline, CDR1 is SGHNT and CDR2 is YYREEE (reference sequence). CDR3 size: 15 residues. The CDR3, as DNA: TGTGCCAGCAGCTTGGCGCGGGGTCTATCCGGGGAGCTGTTTTTT. It is translated as CASSLARGLSGELFF.

This clone was counted only a few times. The chain links TRBV4-1 to TRBJ1-5; D gene ambiguous. The CDR3 totals 13 residues. Germline lookup yields CDR1 MGHRA and CDR2 YSYEKL. V was clipped by 4 bases and J by 1 base, with 5 bases between them. The CDR3 loop reads CASSRGSNQPQHF. CDR3 sequence (DNA): TGCGCCAGCAGCCGAGGAAGCAATCAGCCCCAGCATTTT.

The gene calls are TRBV5-1 and TRBJ2-3; 11 positions agree with TRBD1. The CDR3 is 16 residues long. The germline V gene has CDR1 SGHRS and CDR2 YFSETQ. V trimming: 1 base; J trimming: 3 bases; junction bases outside the gene matches: 4. CDR3 region: CASSLWGTGGTDTQYF. The CDR3 DNA follows: TGCGCCAGCAGCTTGTGGGGGACAGGGGGTACAGATACGCAGTATTTT.

The chain is built from TRBV6-5 and TRBJ1-5, with TRBD1 matching 7 bases. There are 13 residues in the CDR3. Germline V gives CDR1 MNHEY, CDR2 SVGAGI. Germline trimming cut 5 bases from V and 7 bases from J; bases unmatched to any gene: 5. CDR3 bases: TGTGCCAGCAGTACAGGGGTATGGCAGCCCCAGCATTTT. This sequence encodes CASSTGVWQPQHF.

This chain uses TRBV4-2 with TRBJ1-1; D unclear. Germline loops: CDR1 LGHNA, CDR2 YNFKEQ. Between the trimmed V and J ends, which lost 0 bases and 3 bases, there was a span of 8 bases. The CDR3 covers 14 residues. CDR3 residues: CASSQEEWYTEAFF. In DNA, the CDR3 is TGTGCCAGCAGCCAAGAAGAGTGGTACACTGAAGCTTTCTTT.